The rows below give T cell receptor beta chains drawn from one sample of a study of T cells expressing NK-cell markers. TCRdb reprocessed the 5' RACE reads and reports one entry per CDR3 protein, with no DNA. The sample holds around 140,000 distinct CDR3 sequences. The sequenced sample consisted of blood T cells: a sorted CD56 or NKG2C T cell subset, CD4+ or CD8+ T cells, or bulk PBMC T cells (not recorded which). The receptors stem from a young man in good health. Both conserved end residues are part of each CDR3.

V gene: TRBV7-2
J gene: TRBJ1-5
CDR3 protein: CASSLAQAIYSNQPQHF

V gene: TRBV7-6
J gene: TRBJ2-3
CDR3 protein: CASSDTGTSGRTLTDTQYF

V gene: TRBV4-3
J gene: TRBJ1-1
CDR3 protein: CASSQLRTGGITEAFF

V gene: TRBV19
J gene: TRBJ2-2
CDR3 protein: CASSNGQGRRTGELFF

V gene: TRBV7-8
J gene: TRBJ2-1
CDR3 protein: CASSQSALTSGRVNEQFF

V gene: TRBV20-1
J gene: TRBJ2-5
CDR3 protein: CSAETSGAYQETQYF

V gene: TRBV7-2
J gene: TRBJ2-7
CDR3 protein: CASSFFKMSYEQYF

V gene: TRBV11-2
J gene: TRBJ2-7
CDR3 protein: CASSLGKGNYEQYF

V gene: TRBV5-6
J gene: TRBJ1-1
CDR3 protein: CASSLREKNTEAFF

V gene: TRBV29-1
J gene: TRBJ2-1
CDR3 protein: CSVEGPRVDEQFF

V gene: TRBV11-2
J gene: TRBJ2-7
CDR3 protein: CASSLDFQDSYEQYF

V gene: TRBV12-3/TRBV12-4
J gene: TRBJ2-2
CDR3 protein: CASSLVPGGTGELFF

V gene: TRBV12-3/TRBV12-4
J gene: TRBJ1-1
CDR3 protein: CASSLGKGNGNTEAFF

V gene: TRBV5-4
J gene: TRBJ2-1
CDR3 protein: CAIRTSLSEQFF

V gene: TRBV19
J gene: TRBJ2-7
CDR3 protein: CASRAGGPYEQYF

V gene: TRBV7-8
J gene: TRBJ1-5
CDR3 protein: CASSPIRGEGNQPQHF

V gene: TRBV7-8
J gene: TRBJ2-3
CDR3 protein: CASSSEGQATTDTQYF

V gene: TRBV5-4
J gene: TRBJ2-5
CDR3 protein: CASSLEAASGASPQETQYF

V gene: TRBV7-9
J gene: TRBJ1-2
CDR3 protein: CASSLSGDNYGYTF

V gene: TRBV27
J gene: TRBJ2-1
CDR3 protein: CASRSAGGPHEQFF

V gene: TRBV4-3
J gene: TRBJ1-4
CDR3 protein: CASSQELAERAKLFF

V gene: TRBV5-1
J gene: TRBJ2-1
CDR3 protein: CASSQWDRVNEQFF

V gene: TRBV27
J gene: TRBJ1-5
CDR3 protein: CASSFGRTGNQPQHF

V gene: TRBV7-9
J gene: TRBJ2-5
CDR3 protein: CASSAVRVRGQETQYF

V gene: TRBV5-5
J gene: TRBJ2-5
CDR3 protein: CASSWGDTAGETQYF

V gene: TRBV4-3
J gene: TRBJ2-7
CDR3 protein: CASSQGSRDSSDEQYF

V gene: TRBV15
J gene: TRBJ1-1
CDR3 protein: CATSRDLGGKAFF

V gene: TRBV4-2
J gene: TRBJ2-1
CDR3 protein: CASSQDGSGFSYNEQFF

V gene: TRBV6-5
J gene: TRBJ1-1
CDR3 protein: CASSPFGILTSEAFF

V gene: TRBV11-2
J gene: TRBJ2-3
CDR3 protein: CASSHRGTYTDTQYF

V gene: TRBV7-7
J gene: TRBJ2-1
CDR3 protein: CASSLTGGDFNEQFF

V gene: TRBV2
J gene: TRBJ2-2
CDR3 protein: CASIGTENTGELFF

V gene: TRBV5-5
J gene: TRBJ1-5
CDR3 protein: CASSPYEGGNQPQHF

V gene: TRBV4-3
J gene: TRBJ2-1
CDR3 protein: CASSQEARNSNEQFF

V gene: TRBV27
J gene: TRBJ1-4
CDR3 protein: CASSFAGATNEKLFF

V gene: TRBV6-6
J gene: TRBJ2-2
CDR3 protein: CASMQGAGELFF

V gene: TRBV7-9
J gene: TRBJ2-1
CDR3 protein: CASRLADYNEQFF

V gene: TRBV7-3
J gene: TRBJ2-2
CDR3 protein: CASSLMGQELFF

V gene: TRBV27
J gene: TRBJ2-3
CDR3 protein: CASTTGGTDTQYF

V gene: TRBV3-1
J gene: TRBJ2-1
CDR3 protein: CASSQASGERNEQFF

V gene: TRBV27
J gene: TRBJ2-3
CDR3 protein: CASSSGTINTDTQYF

V gene: TRBV28
J gene: TRBJ2-1
CDR3 protein: CASSLAGTKRNEQFF

V gene: TRBV7-8
J gene: TRBJ1-5
CDR3 protein: CASSGQVKDQPQHF

V gene: TRBV12-3/TRBV12-4
J gene: TRBJ2-3
CDR3 protein: CAVGRGGTSTDTQYF

V gene: TRBV14
J gene: TRBJ2-7
CDR3 protein: CASSQAQLYEQYF

V gene: TRBV28
J gene: TRBJ1-4
CDR3 protein: CASTSGYRGRDREEKLFF

V gene: TRBV20-1
J gene: TRBJ1-1
CDR3 protein: CSPTTGGTEAFF

V gene: TRBV12-3/TRBV12-4
J gene: TRBJ1-1
CDR3 protein: CASSPSRTGMNTEAFF